These 22 T cell receptor beta chains came from one sample sequenced in a study of shared clonotypes between healthy human individuals. Libraries were prepared by immunoSEQ multiplex PCR; TCRdb keeps only in-frame clonotypes and omits some of them. The sample carries around 2,000,000 clones, about 95% recorded once. Cells designated naive CD8 were CD45RO-negative and were positively selected for CCR7, with terminally differentiated effector memory CD45RA+ cells excluded. Sequenced: naive CD8+ T cells sorted from blood. These receptors came from a man younger than 30 in good health.

V gene TRBV27 combines with J gene TRBJ1-6; the D gene is possibly TRBD1 (5 bases). V gave up 4 bases and J gave up 9 bases, with 16 bases separating them. CDR1 is MNHEY and CDR2 is SMNVEV in the germline V gene (reference sequence). The CDR3 runs 15 residues. The CDR3 is CASSSPDTLASPLHF. The CDR3 DNA follows: TGTGCCAGCAGTTCCCCGGACACATTGGCTTCACCCCTCCACTTT.

This chain uses TRBV27 with TRBJ2-7; TRBD2 might be the D (5 bases). Germline V gene data show CDR1 as MNHEY and CDR2 as SMNVEV (reference sequence). The CDR3 is 11 amino acids. Trimming left V 6 bases short and J 5 bases short, with 8 bases between. Written as DNA, the CDR3 is TGTGCCAGCAGCGCCGGGAACGAGCAGTACTTC. Translating it yields CASSAGNEQYF.

This clone has a single count. The V gene is TRBV4-3, the J gene TRBJ2-6, with D tentatively TRBD1 (6 bases). The CDR3 runs to 18 residues. The V gene's germline CDR1 is LGHNA and CDR2 YSLEER. Trimming took off 1 base at V and 0 bases at J, with 13 bases between the two ends. The CDR3 protein is CASSQGVNRASGANVLTF. Written as DNA, the CDR3 is TGCGCCAGCAGCCAAGGGGTGAACAGGGCCTCTGGGGCCAACGTCCTGACTTTC.

This chain links TRBV2 with TRBJ2-3; D unclear. The CDR3 extends over 17 amino acids. Trimming shortened V by 1 base and J by 0 bases, and 14 bases separated the two germline ends. Germline values: CDR1 SNHLY, CDR2 FYNNEI. The CDR3 is CASSEGVLSSSTDTQYF. The CDR3 DNA reads TGTGCCAGCAGTGAAGGCGTCCTTTCTTCCAGCACAGATACGCAGTATTTT.

V and J are TRBV9 and TRBJ2-2; perhaps TRBD2 as D (6 bases). CDR1 and CDR2 from the germline V gene are SGDLS and YYNGEE. This CDR3 has 15 residues. Trimming pared 4 bases from V and 4 bases from J, leaving 14 bases between. The CDR3 DNA reads as TGTGCCAGCAGCCCAGGAGGGCGGGGCACCGGGGAGCTGTTTTTT. This translates into CASSPGGRGTGELFF.

As to this clone: In the same sample, other DNA sequences code for this CDR3. The chain couples TRBV7-9 to TRBJ2-3; D call uncertain. The V and J ends lost 0 bases and 6 bases respectively, with 7 bases between them. Germline V gene data show CDR1 as SEHNR and CDR2 as FQNEAQ (reference sequence). The CDR3 has 13 amino acids. Written as DNA, the CDR3 is TGTGCCAGCAGCTTAGCCGGGTCTGATACGCAGTATTTT. It codes for CASSLAGSDTQYF.

The chain combines TRBV21-1 with TRBJ2-1; the tabulated D call, TRBD1, remains unverified against the DNA. TRBV21-1 is tagged as a pseudogene. This CDR3 spans 16 amino acids. Here the CDR3 reads CASSTIRDRQYNEQFF. The CDR3, as DNA: TGTGCCAGCAGCACGATCCGGGACAGGCAATACAATGAGCAGTTCTTC.

As regards this clone: The same CDR3 arises from other DNA sequences in this sample as well. The chain combines TRBV7-9 with TRBJ2-2; D could derive from TRBD1 or TRBD2 (5 bases each). This CDR3 comprises 15 residues. The germline V gene encodes CDR1 SEHNR and CDR2 FQNEAQ (reference sequence). Between the trimmed V and J ends, which lost 3 bases and 0 bases, there was a span of 8 bases. The CDR3 nucleotides are TGTGCCAGCAGCTTGGGGGTAACGAACACCGGGGAGCTGTTTTTT. Translation: CASSLGVTNTGELFF.

This chain joins TRBV28 and TRBJ2-2, with D possibly called TRBD1 or TRBD2 (5 bases each). V lost 7 bases and J lost 3, with 12 bases in between. This CDR3 has 14 amino acids. Germline lookup yields CDR1 MDHEN and CDR2 SYDVKM. The CDR3: CASNGRGDTGELFF. DNA of the CDR3: TGTGCCAGCAACGGACGAGGGGACACCGGGGAGCTGTTTTTT.

This chain connects TRBV6-5 to TRBJ1-2; TRBD1 is a possible D gene (5 bases). V was clipped by 6 bases and J by 6 bases, with 14 bases between them. Germline CDR1 is MNHEY and CDR2 is SVGAGI. The CDR3 is made up of 13 amino acids. CDR3 protein: CASRTGSGDGYTF. DNA for the CDR3: TGTGCCAGCAGGACCGGTTCGGGGGATGGCTACACCTTC.

With regard to this clone: Other DNA sequences in this specimen translate into the identical CDR3. The chain uses TRBV7-9 and TRBJ2-7, with D uncertain. Germline loops: CDR1 SEHNR, CDR2 FQNEAQ (reference sequence). Deletions cut 0 bases from V and 7 bases from J, with 4 bases between. The CDR3 loop spans 11 amino acids. CDR3 loop: CASSLATEQYF. The CDR3 DNA sequence: TGTGCCAGCAGCTTAGCGACAGAGCAGTACTTC. The full variable domain, rest sourced from reference TRBV7-9 and TRBJ2-7, is DTGVSQNPRHKITKRGQNVTFRCDPISEHNRLYWYRQTLGQGPEFLTYFQNEAQLEKSRLLSDRFSAERPKGSFSTLEIQRTEQGDSAMYLCASSLATEQYFGPGTRLTVT.

This sequence joins TRBV13 and TRBJ2-2, with TRBD2 identical over 14 bases. Germline assignment: CDR1 PRHDT and CDR2 FYEKMQ (reference sequence). V lost 5 bases to trimming and J lost 6 bases; unmatched junction nucleotides: 5. CDR3 length: 16 residues. The CDR3 nucleotides read TGTGCCAGCAGCGTGGGACTAGCGGGAGAAGCCGGGGAGCTGTTTTTT. It yields the protein CASSVGLAGEAGELFF.

The genes are TRBV14 and TRBJ2-1; D gene ambiguous. V was pared by 0 bases and J by 8 bases, with 14 bases between. CDR1 SGHDN and CDR2 FVKESK come from the germline V gene. The length of the CDR3 is 15 residues. The DNA of the CDR3 is TGTGCCAGCAGCCAAGAGCCCCCGGACCGGCATGAGCAGTTCTTC. This sequence encodes CASSQEPPDRHEQFF.

The gene calls are TRBV27 and TRBJ2-7, with D tentatively TRBD1 (5 bases). The CDR3 consists of 13 residues. In germline, CDR1 is MNHEY, CDR2 SMNVEV (reference sequence). V lost 6 bases and J lost 2, with 11 bases in between. Here the CDR3 reads CASRLTAAYEQYF. Written as DNA, the CDR3 is TGTGCCAGCAGACTGACAGCCGCCTACGAGCAGTACTTC.

The rearrangement joins TRBV11-2 to TRBJ1-3; 8 bases line up with TRBD1. The CDR3 sequence is 18 residues long. Germline V lookup: CDR1 SGHAT, CDR2 FQNNGV. The trim removed 5 bases at V and 1 base at J, leaving 13 bases unmatched. CDR3 in amino acids: CASSPSADRAPSGNTIYF. The DNA for the CDR3 is TGTGCCAGCAGCCCCTCGGCGGACAGGGCCCCTTCTGGAAACACCATATATTTT.

This clone has more than one count but fewer than ten. Here the CDR3 DNA reads TGTGCCAGCAGCGTAGGGTACAGCCCCGGGGGGCAAGAGACCCAGTACTTC. The encoded protein is CASSVGYSPGGQETQYF. The chain has TRBV9 and TRBJ2-5, with TRBD2 matching 7 bases. The germline gives CDR1 SGDLS, CDR2 YYNGEE. The CDR3 has 17 residues. V was clipped by 0 bases and J by 2 bases; unmatched bases: 10.

This clone was counted a single time. This chain uses TRBV7-6 with TRBJ1-6; D may be TRBD1 (5 bases). Trimming removed 2 bases at V and 6 bases at J, with 11 bases between. CDR3 size: 15 residues. CDR1 and CDR2 from the germline V gene are SGHVS and FNYEAQ. The chain's CDR3 is CASSLNPGGNSPLHF. CDR3 nucleotide sequence: TGTGCCAGCAGCTTAAATCCGGGGGGTAATTCACCCCTCCACTTT.

J is TRBJ1-2 and V is TRBV6-1; the D gene is possibly TRBD1 (5 bases). The CDR3 is 12 amino acids. Germline V gene lookup returns CDR1 MNHNS and CDR2 SASEGT. V was trimmed by 8 bases and J by 4 bases, leaving 11 bases between them. The CDR3 spells CASGDLGYGYTF. The CDR3 DNA is TGTGCCAGCGGGGACCTCGGCTATGGCTACACCTTC.

The chain combines TRBV30 with TRBJ1-2, with 7 bases aligning to TRBD1. The CDR3 runs 14 residues. Looked up from germline, CDR1 is GTSNPN and CDR2 is SVGIG (reference sequence). The junction had 10 bases not matched to a gene; V was cut back by 6 bases and J by 3 bases. The CDR3 spells CACPDRAPDYGYTF. The CDR3 DNA follows: TGTGCCTGCCCAGACAGGGCACCGGACTATGGCTACACCTTC.

The chain carries TRBV29-1 and TRBJ1-4; tentative D call: TRBD1 (5 bases). The CDR3 is 13 residues long. Trimming stripped 4 bases from V and 4 bases from J, with 10 bases between. Germline V lookup: CDR1 SQVTM, CDR2 ANQGSEA. The CDR3 nucleotides read TGCAGCGTTGCCGGGGCCGGTAATGAAAAACTGTTTTTT. Encoded protein: CSVAGAGNEKLFF.

The chain combines TRBV4-2 with TRBJ2-1; a weak D match, TRBD2 (6 bases). The germline V gene has CDR1 LGHNA and CDR2 YNFKEQ. This CDR3 comprises 17 residues. Trimming removed 3 bases from V and 1 base from J, with 16 bases in between. The CDR3 nucleotides read TGTGCCAGCAGCCATGAGGCCCGGGGGTGGTCCTACAATGAGCAGTTCTTC. It specifies CASSHEARGWSYNEQFF.

The V gene is TRBV30, the J gene TRBJ2-5; D unresolved. V lost 6 bases and J 2 bases, leaving 10 bases between the germline ends. CDR1 is GTSNPN, CDR2 SVGIG, per germline (reference sequence). The CDR3 has 12 amino acids. CDR3: CACPSNQETQYF. CDR3 bases: TGTGCCTGCCCCAGTAATCAAGAGACCCAGTACTTC.